There are many counts of the clone carrying this T cell receptor (beta chain). What it binds is unknown. The sample belongs to a study of T cells in Graves' hyperthyroidism and ophthalmopathy. Overall study findings and caveats: The model's output predicted ophthalmopathy at a median of about 6.5 months prior to onset.

Germline V CDR1 and CDR2: MDHEN, SYDVKM. CDR3 size: 14 residues. V shed 3 bases, J shed 11 bases, and the junction held 10 bases outside the gene matches. TCR beta CDR3 regions were amplified from RNA transcripts. RT-PCR in the first round (using the HTBI primer set) targeted the TCR CDR3. TCRdb reprocessed the multiplex PCR reads with MiXCR, giving one entry per CDR3 protein. This sample has 200,000 to 250,000 distinct CDR3 sequences, with 17% found just once. The rearrangement uses TRBV28 and TRBJ1-5; the match to TRBD1 covers 7 bases. This clonotype originated in a man aged 50 or older with Graves' hyperthyroidism. The sample consisted of blood. This CDR3 reads CASSLVGGELTQHF. Written as DNA, the CDR3 is TGTGCCAGCAGTTTGGTAGGGGGCGAGTTGACCCAGCATTTT. The full variable domain, its missing parts supplied by reference TRBV28 and TRBJ1-5, is DVKVTQSSRYLVKRTGEKVFLECVQDMDHENMFWYRQDPGLGLRLIYFSYDVKMKEKGDIPEGYSVSREKKERFSLILESASTNQTSMYLCASSLVGGELTQHFGDGTRLSIL.